The 27 T cell receptor beta chains listed next were all sequenced from one sample in a study of identical twins. Using its own MiXCR run on the 5' RACE reads, TCRdb lists one record per CDR3 protein. This table has fewer than 900,000 distinct CDR3 sequences, 15% to 20% appearing once. The sample was also reused in another study, on T cells expressing NK-cell markers.

Material for sequencing was PBMCs. The receptors were sampled from a woman aged 18-30 years in good health.

The rearrangement uses TRBV24-1 and TRBJ2-5; D is ambiguous. Trimming removed 2 bases at V and 2 bases at J, with 5 bases between. The CDR3 contains 13 residues. CDR1 is KGHDR and CDR2 is SFDVKD in the germline V gene. The chain's CDR3 is CATSDYLQETQYF. CDR3 DNA sequence: TGTGCCACCAGTGATTATCTTCAAGAGACCCAGTACTTC.

V is TRBV29-1 and J is TRBJ2-1; 10 positions match TRBD2. V trimming: 8 bases; J trimming: 7 bases; junction bases outside the gene matches: 5. CDR1 is SQVTM, CDR2 ANQGSEA, per germline. The CDR3 is 12 amino acids. The CDR3 reads CSLVAGGNEQFF. The DNA of the CDR3 is TGCAGCTTAGTAGCGGGGGGAAATGAGCAGTTCTTC.

This clonotype has only a few counts. CDR3 DNA: TGCGCCAGCAGCTTGGAGGACCTCACCGGGGAGCTGTTTTTT. Translated: CASSLEDLTGELFF. This chain connects TRBV5-1 to TRBJ2-2; D ambiguous. CDR3 length equals 14 residues. V shed 0 bases and J shed 4 bases, with 7 bases lying between them. Germline V gives CDR1 SGHRS, CDR2 YFSETQ.

This clonotype was counted only a few times. V usage is TRBV6-5 and J usage is TRBJ1-1; D gene ambiguous. Germline V gives CDR1 MNHEY, CDR2 SVGAGI. V was pared by 4 bases and J by 8 bases, with 11 bases between. CDR3 size: 12 residues. CDR3 in DNA: TGTGCCAGCAGTTCACCGATAAGGGAAGCTTTCTTT. Its translation: CASSSPIREAFF.

The V call is TRBV7-9, the J call TRBJ2-7; tentative D call: TRBD2 (6 bases). The CDR3 totals 15 residues. Germline CDR1 reads SEHNR; CDR2 reads FQNEAQ (reference sequence). V was trimmed by 4 bases and J by 1 base, leaving 14 bases between them. CDR3 loop: CASSSSGSPSYEQYF. The CDR3 bases are TGTGCCAGCAGCTCGAGCGGGTCTCCATCCTACGAGCAGTACTTC.

This clonotype has a handful of counts. V and J are TRBV6-1 and TRBJ2-3, with D possibly TRBD1 on 6 matching bases. The CDR3 sequence is 15 residues long. The germline gives CDR1 MNHNS, CDR2 SASEGT. Deletions cut 9 bases from V and 2 bases from J, with 18 bases between. CDR3 in amino acids: CASLKTGSLTDTQYF. The CDR3 DNA follows: TGTGCCAGTCTGAAAACAGGGTCCCTCACAGATACGCAGTATTTT.

This clonotype has only a few counts. This chain uses TRBV7-2 with TRBJ1-1; no clear D. V lost 2 bases, J lost 0 bases, and 10 bases lay in between. Germline CDR1 is SGHTA and CDR2 is FQGNSA. This CDR3 spans 15 amino acids. CDR3 bases: TGTGCCAGCAGCTTATATCCGGAAATGAACACTGAAGCTTTCTTT. It encodes CASSLYPEMNTEAFF.

The chain joins TRBV7-2 to TRBJ2-2, with D perhaps being TRBD1 or TRBD2 (5 bases each). Germline V gene data show CDR1 as SGHTA and CDR2 as FQGNSA. CDR3 length: 15 residues. V dropped 5 bases and J dropped 10 bases, with 20 bases sitting between them. The CDR3 region has the DNA TGTGCCAGCAGCCCCGAACCGGGACGGGGCCCGGAGCTGTTTTTT. Protein product: CASSPEPGRGPELFF.

In its sample, this clonotype was seen a few times. V is TRBV7-9 and J is TRBJ2-7; 9 bases are a match to TRBD1. CDR1 and CDR2 (germline): SEHNR, FQNEAQ (reference sequence). Trimming cost V 5 bases and J 4 bases; bases outside gene matches: 15. The CDR3 spans 17 residues. CDR3: CASSLTSSGTGSYEQYF. In DNA, the CDR3 is TGTGCCAGCAGCCTCACCTCCTCCGGGACAGGGAGTTACGAGCAGTACTTC.

J is TRBJ1-2 and V is TRBV6-5; a possible D gene is TRBD1 (5 bases). The germline CDR1 and CDR2 sequences are MNHEY and SVGAGI. V was trimmed by 7 bases and J by 7 bases, leaving 19 bases between them. The CDR3 sequence is 14 residues long. Here the CDR3 DNA reads TGTGCCAGCATTACAGGCGATGTAGTCTTTGGCTACACCTTC. Translation: CASITGDVVFGYTF.

This clonotype was counted only a few times. J is TRBJ2-3 and V is TRBV12-3 or TRBV12-4, with 12 bases lining up with TRBD2. V was clipped by 3 bases and J by 6 bases; unmatched bases: 10. The CDR3 has 17 residues. CDR3 in DNA: TGTGCCAGCAGTTTGAGACTAGCGGGAGATTGGGGCGATACGCAGTATTTT. It translates to CASSLRLAGDWGDTQYF.

This clonotype has more than one count but fewer than ten. The gene calls are TRBV12-3 or TRBV12-4 and TRBJ2-3, with 8 bases fitting TRBD2. Unmatched junction bases numbered 4, after V lost 2 bases and J lost 0 bases. The CDR3 length is 16 residues. The CDR3 coding sequence is TGTGCCAGCAGTTTACTTCGACTAGCGAGCACAGATACGCAGTATTTT. It encodes CASSLLRLASTDTQYF.

The chain is built from TRBV5-6 and TRBJ2-2; 9 bases line up with TRBD1. After removal of 3 bases from V and 7 bases from J, the junction contained 4 bases not matched to a gene. The germline V gene has CDR1 SGHDT and CDR2 YYEEEE. This CDR3 contains 14 residues. CDR3 sequence: CASSWGTGHGELFF. The CDR3 bases are TGTGCCAGCAGCTGGGGGACAGGGCACGGGGAGCTGTTTTTT.

This clonotype was seen repeatedly, ten times or more. V gene TRBV20-1 combines with J gene TRBJ2-2, with D unresolved. Per the germline V gene, CDR1 is DFQATT and CDR2 is SNEGSKA (reference sequence). The V and J ends lost 6 bases and 1 base respectively, with 3 bases between them. This CDR3 has 11 residues. CDR3 sequence reads: CSARNTGELFF. DNA of the CDR3: TGCAGTGCCAGGAACACCGGGGAGCTGTTTTTT.

The chain combines TRBV5-5 with TRBJ2-1; D is ambiguous. Looked up from germline, CDR1 is SGHKS and CDR2 is YYEKEE (reference sequence). This CDR3 spans 15 amino acids. Trimming pared 4 bases from V and 0 bases from J, leaving 11 bases between. CDR3 bases: TGTGCCAGCAGCCTTGGGCGCCTCTCCTACAATGAGCAGTTCTTC. This encodes CASSLGRLSYNEQFF.

The chain carries TRBV6-2 or TRBV6-3 and TRBJ2-1; D is unclear. This CDR3 is 11 amino acids long. The V and J ends lost 8 bases and 10 bases respectively, with 12 bases between them. Germline V gene sequence: CDR1 MNHEY, CDR2 SVGEGT. CDR3 nucleotide sequence: TGTGCCAGCGCTCCTCGACGGGAGCAGTTCTTC. Its protein is CASAPRREQFF.

The J gene is TRBJ2-3, the V gene TRBV6-1, with 8 bases matching TRBD1. In germline, CDR1 is MNHNS, CDR2 SASEGT. Trimming removed 3 bases from V and 1 base from J; junction bases left unmatched: 9. This CDR3 contains 17 residues. The CDR3 spells CASSERDRSEGTDTQYF. For the CDR3, the DNA is TGTGCCAGCAGTGAGCGGGACAGGTCCGAAGGCACAGATACGCAGTATTTT.

The rearrangement joins TRBV12-3 or TRBV12-4 to TRBJ2-4; 8 bases align to TRBD1. The V segment lost 4 bases and the J segment 10 bases; nucleotides outside the gene matches: 3. CDR3 length: 12 residues. The CDR3 DNA reads TGTGCCAGCAGTTCCAGGGGGCCGATTCAGTACTTC. Translated: CASSSRGPIQYF.

This clonotype has just a few counts. The CDR3 sequence: CSARPEYEQYF. In nucleotides, the CDR3 is TGCAGTGCTCGTCCGGAATACGAGCAGTACTTC. The gene calls are TRBV20-1 and TRBJ2-7; D not resolved. Germline V gene data show CDR1 as DFQATT and CDR2 as SNEGSKA (reference sequence). V shed 5 bases and J shed 4 bases, with 9 bases lying between them. The CDR3 totals 11 residues.

This clonotype was detected only a few times. This chain's CDR3 is CASSQEVAGGYTGELFF. In nucleotides, the CDR3 is TGCGCCAGCAGCCAAGAAGTAGCGGGAGGCTACACCGGGGAGCTGTTTTTT. The chain employs TRBV4-3 and TRBJ2-2; 10 bases fit TRBD2. The CDR3 length is 17 residues. Trimming at V came to 0 bases and at J to 3 bases, leaving 4 bases not matched to a gene. The germline V gene has CDR1 LGHNA and CDR2 YSLEER.

This clonotype was observed a handful of times. V usage is TRBV12-3 or TRBV12-4 and J usage is TRBJ2-7; D is uncertain. This CDR3 is 12 amino acids long. V was pared by 4 bases and J by 7 bases, with 11 bases between. CDR3 residues: CASSWADGEQYF. CDR3 coding DNA: TGTGCCAGCAGTTGGGCGGATGGGGAGCAGTACTTC.

This clonotype was detected only a few times. The J gene is TRBJ1-5, the V gene TRBV20-1, with D hard to call. CDR1 and CDR2 from the germline V gene are DFQATT and SNEGSKA (reference sequence). This CDR3 is built from 14 residues. Trimming removed 1 base from V and 2 bases from J, with 9 bases in between. DNA of the CDR3: TGCAGTGCTAGAGGGCAGCTAGGCAATCAGCCCCAGCATTTT. It translates to CSARGQLGNQPQHF.

The chain employs TRBV10-3 and TRBJ2-7; 8 bases match TRBD2. The CDR3 spans 16 residues. CDR1 and CDR2 (germline): ENHRY, SYGVKD. Unmatched junction bases numbered 11, after V lost 6 bases and J lost 1 base. CDR3 protein: CAIRGSGAGSSYEQYF. The DNA for the CDR3 is TGTGCCATCAGGGGTAGCGGGGCGGGGTCTTCCTACGAGCAGTACTTC.

The rearrangement joins TRBV24-1 to TRBJ2-5; 9 nucleotides align to TRBD1. Trimming cost V 4 bases and J 5 bases; bases outside gene matches: 7. This CDR3 has 15 residues. From germline, CDR1 is KGHDR and CDR2 SFDVKD. The CDR3 coding sequence is TGTGCCACCAGTGACCCCAGGGGGACAGGGGAGACCCAGTACTTC. Amino acid sequence: CATSDPRGTGETQYF.

This clonotype showed up just a few times. The rearrangement joins TRBV7-9 to TRBJ1-1; the match to TRBD1 covers 7 bases. Germline values: CDR1 SEHNR, CDR2 FQNEAQ (reference sequence). The CDR3 loop spans 14 amino acids. J was trimmed by 4 bases and V by 6 bases; bases with no gene match: 8. DNA of the CDR3: TGTGCCAGCAGAAGCAGGGGGATAAGCACTGAAGCTTTCTTT. It translates to CASRSRGISTEAFF.

The chain combines TRBV2 with TRBJ1-1; tentative D call: TRBD1 (5 bases). The germline gives CDR1 SNHLY, CDR2 FYNNEI. The V end lost 4 bases, the J end lost 5 bases, and 11 bases lay between the germline ends. CDR3 size: 13 residues. The chain's CDR3 is CASSVGEGTEAFF. Written as DNA, the CDR3 is TGTGCCAGCAGTGTGGGGGAGGGGACTGAAGCTTTCTTT. Based on the CDR3 plus reference TRBV2 and TRBJ1-1, the full variable domain is EPEVTQTPSHQVTQMGQEVILRCVPISNHLYFYWYRQILGQKVEFLVSFYNNEISEKSEIFDDQFSVERPDGSNFTLKIRSTKLEDSAMYFCASSVGEGTEAFFGQGTRLTVV.

Only a few counts were recorded for this clonotype. The V and J genes are TRBV5-1 and TRBJ1-2; 11 bases are shared with TRBD1. The junction had 5 bases not matched to a gene; V was cut back by 1 base and J by 3 bases. Germline values: CDR1 SGHRS, CDR2 YFSETQ. The CDR3 extends over 16 amino acids. CDR3 bases: TGCGCCAGCAGCTTGAATGGGGACAGGGGGGACTATGGCTACACCTTC. Protein product: CASSLNGDRGDYGYTF.